This T cell receptor beta chain was recorded in a study of neurological immune-mediated disorders. Study findings and constraints: In HTLV-1-associated myelopathy, TCR clonal expansion was greatest, whereas multiple sclerosis had the least, falling below healthy controls.

The table lists this clonotype with a few counts. Its target is unknown. Over 170 million TCR-beta sequences (from 15-18 subjects) were yielded by each sequencing run. TCRdb re-called the 5' RACE reads with MiXCR, one entry per CDR3 protein. The sample has 75,000 to 90,000 distinct CDR3 sequences, about 9.3% seen once; the top ten hold roughly 1.8%. Serving as healthy controls were blood bank volunteers based in Maryland, USA. Source material was 2 million unsorted PBMCs, stored at -80 °C in RNAlater. The ends were cut back, 7 bases at V and 0 bases at J, with 10 bases in the middle. The CDR3 contains 13 residues. Germline V gene lookup returns CDR1 DFQATT and CDR2 SNEGSKA (reference sequence).

The chain employs TRBV20-1 and TRBJ2-1, with unresolved D. The sequenced sample consisted of PBMCs. This TCR was sampled from a man aged 35 to 55 in good health. CDR3 sequence reads: CSVQIPSYNEQFF. For the CDR3, the DNA is TGCAGTGTTCAGATACCCTCCTACAATGAGCAGTTCTTC.